The rows below give T cell receptor beta chains drawn from one sample of a study of CXCR3-negative and CXCR3-positive naive CD8 T cells. One entry per CDR3 protein, without DNA, is what TCRdb gives after re-calling the 5' RACE reads. This listing includes fewer than 6,500 distinct CDR3 sequences. Sequencing was done on a sample of naive CXCR3+ CD8+ T cells from blood. The receptors here all came from a human donor in good health. Some clones in this sample may be carry-over from other donors' samples. Both conserved end residues are part of each CDR3. Each record gives: J gene, V gene, clone size, CDR3 protein. A row's size may be missing; if present it is once, few, many or a size class.

TRBJ2-7 | TRBV23-1 | - | CASSPLVPGPYEQYF
TRBJ2-7 | TRBV11-2 | - | CASSPGTSRTYEQYF
TRBJ2-3 | TRBV3-1 | - | CASSLLAGNLADTQYF
TRBJ2-7 | TRBV15 | - | CATSRDRGKSYEQYF
TRBJ2-1 | TRBV20-1 | - | CSAREEGSYNEQFF
TRBJ1-3 | TRBV29-1 | medium-sized | CSVKGISGNTIYF
TRBJ2-7 | TRBV5-1 | - | CASSPGDSAGYEQYF
TRBJ2-5 | TRBV6-2/TRBV6-3 | - | CASSPPLGVQETQYF
TRBJ1-5 | TRBV15 | medium-sized | CATSRDPNQPQHF
TRBJ2-7 | TRBV29-1 | - | CSVGSTGSGTALYEQYF
TRBJ2-1 | TRBV29-1 | medium-sized | CSVELASYNEQFF
TRBJ1-1 | TRBV7-3 | - | CASSLGTKTRNTEAFF
TRBJ1-2 | TRBV12-3/TRBV12-4 | medium-sized | CASSLTGQGSGYTF
TRBJ2-3 | TRBV9 | - | CASSVMGGHSTDTQYF
TRBJ2-2 | TRBV12-3/TRBV12-4 | medium-sized | CASSGTGVTGELFF
TRBJ2-3 | TRBV7-3 | - | CASSLAERFPATQYF
TRBJ2-7 | TRBV20-1 | medium-sized | CSARDLGSPAPYYEQYF
TRBJ2-5 | TRBV27 | medium-sized | CASSFGGGLLETQYF
TRBJ2-1 | TRBV6-9 | - | CASSNETPGRSNHEQFF
TRBJ2-7 | TRBV7-9 | - | CASSSGTGATYEQYF
TRBJ1-1 | TRBV10-3 | - | CAISKPDRGTEAFF
TRBJ2-1 | TRBV11-1 | - | CASSFDRSSYNEQFF
TRBJ2-6 | TRBV28 | - | CASSLRGPGANVLTF
TRBJ2-5 | TRBV21-1 | - | CASSKAKGTLQETQYF
TRBJ1-2 | TRBV4-3 | medium-sized | CASSQGGGLAYGYTF
TRBJ2-4 | TRBV5-6 | medium-sized | CASSLGQLAKNIQYF
TRBJ1-5 | TRBV15 | - | CATSPKDEYSNQPQHF
TRBJ2-3 | TRBV4-3 | - | CASSQESGGITDTQYF
TRBJ1-1 | TRBV15 | medium-sized | CATSRVGSTEAFF